This entry describes one T cell receptor (beta chain). Antigen specificity is unknown. This record comes from a study of graft-versus-host responses after intestinal transplantation. Study in general: Multivisceral, liver-intestinal, or isolated intestinal grafts went to recipients. Study conclusions and caveats: When patients had graft-donor T cell macrochimerism, their allografts held high graft-versus-host to host-versus-graft clonal ratios. Peak circulating GvH clone levels tracked with early post-transplant HvG declines.

The germline V gene encodes CDR1 KGHSH and CDR2 LQKENI. This CDR3 spans 15 amino acids. Trimming shortened V by 1 base and J by 5 bases, and 9 bases separated the two germline ends. Assay used: immunoSEQ multiplex PCR; TCRdb lists only in-frame clones, some missing. The table includes approximately 9,500 clones, roughly 92% detected once. The chain combines TRBV18 with TRBJ1-6; no definite D call. This receptor was taken from a human patient who received an intestinal transplant, so some T cells may come from the graft donor. This sample comprised PBMCs, obtained 40 to 45 days after intestinal transplantation. This chain's CDR3 is CASSPRFQDNSPLHF. The CDR3 nucleotides are TGTGCCAGCTCACCACGGTTCCAGGATAATTCACCCCTCCACTTT. Full variable domain (remainder filled in from reference TRBV18 and TRBJ1-6): NAGVMQNPRHLVRRRGQEARLRCSPMKGHSHVYWYRQLPEEGLKFMVYLQKENIIDESGMPKERFSAEFPKEGPSILRIQQVVRGDSAAYFCASSPRFQDNSPLHFGNGTRLTVT.